This T cell receptor (beta chain) was sequenced during a study of blood T cell repertoires in COVID-19. Turning to the study itself: There were acute and convalescent COVID-19 samples, and they came from the United States, Italy and Spain. Sample material is recorded as cDNA or gDNA derived from T cells, B-cell-depleted T cells, or PBMCs.

In the original analysis: Amplification of reference gene primers was used by the study to estimate nucleated cell counts. Assay used: immunoSEQ multiplex PCR; TCRdb lists only in-frame clones, some missing. Clonal size and the V and J genes are those of that table, whereas D and trimming came from the DNA. Found here are tens of thousands of clones, about 79% of them singletons; the top ten hold roughly 27%. The CDR3 consists of 19 residues. CDR1 and CDR2 (germline): SGHDN, FVKESK. Trimming removed 3 bases from V and 0 bases from J; junction bases left unmatched: 9. The rearrangement uses TRBV14 and TRBJ2-1; 12 bases fit TRBD2. Specimen: peripheral blood. The TCR was taken from a man aged 65 to 85 with acute or convalescent COVID-19. The CDR3 DNA sequence: TGTGCCAGCAGCCAGAGGGGACTAGCGGGCGCATACTCCTACAATGAGCAGTTCTTC. Encoded protein: CASSQRGLAGAYSYNEQFF.